The clone carrying this TCR beta chain appeared a few times. The antigen is undetermined. What was sequenced were expressed TCRB transcripts, since all of the isolated RNA had been reverse transcribed. Sequenced by immunoSEQ multiplex PCR; TCRdb stores in-frame clones only, minus some. Of hundreds of thousands of clones in the sample, over 11% are singletons; the top ten hold 0.035% to 0.045%. This specimen belongs to a study of beta chain features in type 1 diabetes. Study-wide results and caveats: Any PCR bias toward short templates would affect both groups alike. A pattern of fewer insertions and more deletions at VDJ junctions was seen in type 1 diabetes patients. All four CD4+ subsets from Type 1 diabetes patients carried moderately but significantly shorter TCRB CDR3s.

The CDR3 has 18 residues. CDR1 and CDR2 from the germline V gene are SGHTA and FQGNSA. V was clipped by 3 bases and J by 5 bases; unmatched bases: 12. The rearrangement joins TRBV7-2 to TRBJ2-5, with TRBD2 identical over 13 bases. Sequenced input: naive CD4+ T cells from blood. The TCR originated in a man younger than 35 with type 1 diabetes. CDR3 sequence: CASSFPPRTSGGLETQYF. The CDR3 DNA follows: TGTGCCAGCAGCTTCCCCCCAAGGACTAGCGGGGGTTTGGAGACCCAGTACTTC.